The rows below give T cell receptor beta chains drawn from one sample of a study of shared clonotypes between healthy human individuals. Using immunoSEQ multiplex PCR, the repertoire was profiled, and TCRdb retains in-frame clones only, with some absent. The sample lists approximately 480,000 clones, 60% to 80% occurring once. Sequenced sample: PBMCs. These receptors were taken from a woman between 40 and 50 years old in good health. Some clones in this sample may be carry-over from other donors' samples. The CDR3 runs from the conserved cysteine through the conserved F or W. A D gene is named only where the DNA matches it firmly. Some rows mark clone size as missing; the rest say once, few, many or name a class of expanded clone.

j_call v_call clone_size d_call cdr3_aa cdr3_nt
TRBJ1-2 TRBV9 . . CASSVGGGVGYTF TGTGCCAGCAGCGTAGGAGGAGGGGTTGGCTACACCTTC
TRBJ2-7 TRBV9 once . CASSVEATGSSYEQYF TGTGCCAGCAGCGTAGAGGCAACCGGGAGCTCCTACGAGCAGTACTTC
TRBJ2-5 TRBV5-1 . . CASRATPPGETQYF TGCGCCAGCAGGGCGACTCCGCCGGGGGAGACCCAGTACTTC
TRBJ2-5 TRBV30 . . CAWRLGGQETQYF TGTGCCTGGAGGCTGGGGGGCCAAGAGACCCAGTACTTC
TRBJ2-5 TRBV7-7 . . CASSLAGATTETQYF TGTGCTAGCAGCTTAGCCGGCGCGACAACAGAGACCCAGTACTTC
TRBJ2-2 TRBV29-1 . TRBD2 CSVAARGGNTGELFF TGCAGCGTCGCCGCCCGGGGGGGGAACACCGGGGAGCTGTTTTTT
TRBJ2-2 TRBV6-6 . . CATRRNTGELFF TGTGCTACCCGGAGGAACACCGGGGAGCTGTTTTTT
TRBJ2-5 TRBV5-1 . TRBD2 CASSLAVREGLGTQYF TGCGCCAGCAGCTTGGCCGTCCGGGAGGGCTTGGGGACCCAGTACTTC
TRBJ2-1 TRBV7-9 . TRBD2 CASSSTSGRDYNEQFF TGTGCCAGCAGCTCGACTAGCGGGAGGGACTACAATGAGCAGTTCTTC
TRBJ1-2 TRBV7-9 . . CASSRWDLANYGYTF TGTGCCAGCAGCCGATGGGACTTAGCTAACTATGGCTACACCTTC
TRBJ2-7 TRBV6-1 . . CASSPGDRPYF TGTGCCAGCAGTCCGGGGGACAGACCGTACTTC
TRBJ2-1 TRBV29-1 . TRBD2 CSVPSGRARGEQFF TGCAGCGTTCCTAGCGGGAGGGCAAGGGGTGAGCAGTTCTTC
TRBJ2-5 TRBV28 . . CASRTGEETQYF TGTGCCAGCCGGACGGGTGAAGAGACCCAGTACTTC
TRBJ2-2 TRBV5-1 . . CASSLGDSFTGELFF TGCGCCAGCAGCTTGGGAGACAGCTTCACCGGGGAGCTGTTTTTT
TRBJ2-1 TRBV6-4 . . CASSDVESGPNEQFF TGTGCCAGCAGTGACGTGGAGTCTGGCCCCAATGAGCAGTTCTTC
TRBJ2-5 TRBV18 . . CASSPQGETQYF TGTGCCAGCTCACCACAGGGGGAGACCCAGTACTTC
TRBJ2-1 TRBV28 . . CASSLLDEQFF TGTGCCAGCAGTTTACTCGATGAGCAGTTCTTC
TRBJ1-1 TRBV7-9 . . CASSQSPEAFF TGTGCCAGCAGCCAAAGCCCAGAAGCTTTCTTT
TRBJ1-2 TRBV7-2 . . CASSLMWSTYGYTF TGTGCCAGCAGCTTAATGTGGTCAACCTATGGCTACACCTTC
TRBJ2-1 TRBV19 few TRBD2 CASSTPTSGYNEQFF TGTGCCAGTAGTACACCGACTAGCGGATACAATGAGCAGTTCTTC
TRBJ2-1 TRBV5-4 . . CASSQMQGENEQFF TGTGCCAGCAGTCAGATGCAGGGTGAGAATGAGCAGTTCTTC
TRBJ2-7 TRBV27 . . CASSRVGSYEQYF TGTGCCAGCAGTCGGGTGGGCTCCTACGAGCAGTACTTC
TRBJ1-2 TRBV5-4 few . CASSEHLGGYTF TGTGCCAGCAGCGAACATCTTGGTGGCTACACCTTC
TRBJ2-3 TRBV7-2 . TRBD2 CASSLVGLAGVGTDTQYF TGTGCCAGCAGCTTAGTTGGACTAGCGGGTGTGGGCACAGATACGCAGTATTTT
TRBJ2-7 TRBV4-1 . . CASSPRGGLIYEQYF TGCGCCAGCAGCCCCAGGGGGGGACTCATATACGAGCAGTACTTC
TRBJ2-3 TRBV9 few TRBD2 CASTRGLALQAQYF TGTGCCAGCACTCGGGGACTAGCCCTACAGGCGCAGTATTTT
TRBJ2-1 TRBV28 . TRBD2 CASFPRLAPYNEQFF TGTGCCAGCTTTCCCAGACTAGCCCCCTACAATGAGCAGTTCTTC
TRBJ2-1 TRBV10-3 few TRBD2 CAISESWASGRGTYNEQFF TGTGCCATCAGTGAGTCATGGGCGAGCGGGAGGGGGACCTACAATGAGCAGTTCTTC
TRBJ2-7 TRBV28 few TRBD2 CASSYPSTTSGRALSVDEQYF TGTGCCAGCAGTTACCCATCAACGACTAGCGGGAGGGCACTATCTGTGGACGAGCAGTACTTC
TRBJ1-5 TRBV7-2 once . CASSPRTDNQPQHF TGTGCCAGCAGTCCCAGGACCGACAATCAGCCCCAGCATTTT
TRBJ2-3 TRBV12-5 . TRBD2 CASGLEAGRTDTQYF TGTGCTAGTGGTTTGGAAGCGGGACGCACAGATACGCAGTATTTT
TRBJ2-1 TRBV15 once . CATSRDPIGLNEQFF TGTGCCACCAGCAGAGATCCAATAGGCCTCAATGAGCAGTTCTTC
TRBJ1-1 TRBV29-1 . . CSVGGPDTEAFF TGCAGCGTCGGCGGCCCTGACACTGAAGCTTTCTTT
TRBJ2-3 TRBV11-2 many TRBD2 CASSLDLEREGWDTQYF TGTGCCAGCAGCTTAGATCTTGAGCGGGAGGGCTGGGATACGCAGTATTTT
TRBJ1-2 TRBV14 once . CASSHTGYGYTF TGTGCCAGCAGCCATACAGGCTATGGCTACACCTTC
TRBJ1-2 TRBV28 . TRBD1 CASSLFSTGLANYGYTF TGTGCCAGCAGTTTATTCTCGACAGGGCTTGCTAACTATGGCTACACCTTC
TRBJ2-5 TRBV28 . TRBD2 CASSIRGGEETQYF TGTGCCAGCAGTATCCGGGGGGGAGAAGAGACCCAGTACTTC
TRBJ1-5 TRBV27 . TRBD1 CASSPRTGSGNQPQHF TGTGCCAGCAGTCCAAGGACAGGGTCGGGCAATCAGCCCCAGCATTTT
TRBJ1-1 TRBV2 few TRBD1 CASRPDRVGTEAFF TGTGCCAGCAGGCCGGACAGGGTGGGCACTGAAGCTTTCTTT
TRBJ1-2 TRBV25-1 . . CASSDPQNYGYTF TGTGCCAGCAGTGACCCACAGAACTATGGCTACACCTTC
TRBJ1-2 TRBV5-1 . TRBD1 CASSSIRDRGQYYGYTF TGCGCCAGCAGCTCGATCCGGGACAGGGGGCAGTACTATGGCTACACCTTC
TRBJ1-5 TRBV7-2 . . CASSGDGQGHQPQHF TGTGCCAGCAGCGGGGACGGGCAGGGCCACCAGCCCCAGCATTTT
TRBJ2-1 TRBV5-4 . TRBD1 CASSSTGATGNEQFF TGTGCCAGCAGCTCCACAGGGGCGACGGGCAATGAGCAGTTCTTC
TRBJ2-7 TRBV29-1 . . CSVEASYEQYF TGCAGCGTCGAGGCAAGCTACGAGCAGTACTTC
TRBJ2-5 TRBV18 . . CASSPEKTQYF TGTGCCAGCTCACCTGAAAAGACCCAGTACTTC
TRBJ1-2 TRBV4-3 . . CASSLGGLGYGYTF TGCGCCAGCAGCCTCGGGGGTCTTGGCTATGGCTACACCTTC
TRBJ2-2 TRBV19 . . CASSLGTLLTGELFF TGTGCCAGTAGTCTCGGGACACTACTCACCGGGGAGCTGTTTTTT
TRBJ2-3 TRBV6-1 . TRBD2 CASSGGRAADTQYF TGTGCCAGCAGCGGCGGGAGGGCCGCAGATACGCAGTATTTT
TRBJ2-7 TRBV7-2 . . CASTPNLPF TGTGCCAGCACCCCGAATCTGCCCTTC
TRBJ1-2 TRBV7-2 . . CASSYAGPDYGYTF TGTGCCAGCAGCTACGCCGGGCCCGACTATGGCTACACCTTC
TRBJ2-7 TRBV7-2 . TRBD2 CASSPGGGKAYEQYF TGTGCCAGCAGCCCTGGGGGGGGTAAGGCCTACGAGCAGTACTTC
TRBJ2-7 TRBV6-4 . TRBD2 CASSALAGAPSYEQYF TGTGCCAGCAGCGCTCTAGCGGGAGCCCCCTCCTACGAGCAGTACTTC
TRBJ2-2 TRBV5-1 once TRBD2 CASSRLAETNTGELFF TGCGCCAGCAGCCGACTAGCGGAGACGAACACCGGGGAGCTGTTTTTT
TRBJ2-3 TRBV5-4 . TRBD1 CASSRDRGTDTQYF TGTGCCAGCAGCCGGGACAGGGGGACAGATACGCAGTATTTT
TRBJ1-5 TRBV19 few . CASSIRNQPQHF TGTGCCAGTAGTATACGCAATCAGCCCCAGCATTTT
TRBJ2-7 TRBV15 . . CATSRDFGSIYEQYF TGTGCCACCAGCAGAGATTTCGGGAGTATCTACGAGCAGTACTTC
TRBJ1-5 TRBV9 . TRBD1 CASSVEGARGQPQHF TGTGCCAGCAGCGTAGAGGGGGCCCGAGGTCAGCCCCAGCATTTT